The TCR beta chain described here comes from a study of T cell changes during pregnancy in multiple sclerosis (dated by TCRdb to 2018 to 2020). In terms of the full investigation: Changes in the T cell repertoire over the course of pregnancy were examined in this study in women with multiple sclerosis.

Library preparation employed the immunoSEQ multiplex PCR assay. TCRdb obtained this table from immuneACCESS and retained in-frame rearrangements with V and J assigned. These tables miss some clones; where compared with another copy, unresolved V genes account for less than half of the shortfall, and the remainder is unexplained. The sample table contains 130,000 or so clones; only one count was recorded for 93% of them. Jointly, the top ten make up roughly 5.7% of the sample. Germline trimming amounts to 4 bases on V and 6 bases on J, with 7 as the count of junction bases outside the gene matches. CDR1 and CDR2, looked up from the germline V gene, are SGHNT and YENEEA. From cysteine to phenylalanine, the CDR3 is 14 amino acids long. Of all the DNA, just the CDR3 is kept, 42 bases in frame from base 1. A note on this clone: No cognate antigen has been identified for it. No base-level quality is on record; no much larger clone is a single base apart.

This sequence originates from a female donor with multiple sclerosis, enrolled in a pregnancy study. The chain is made from TRBV11-3 and TRBJ2-3; TRBD2 fits 7 bases in the junction. Sequenced here: peripheral blood, sampled before pregnancy. Here the CDR3 is given as CASSSTGGDDTQYF. The sequence in DNA is TGTGCCAGCAGCTCTACGGGGGGTGACGATACGCAGTATTTT. The variable domain in full, with residues beyond the CDR3 obtained from the reference TRBV11-3 and TRBJ2-3 genes, is EAGVVQSPRYKIIEKKQPVAFWCNPISGHNTLYWYLQNLGQGPELLIRYENEEAVDDSQLPKDRFSAERLKGVDSTLKIQPAELGDSAVYLCASSSTGGDDTQYFGPGTRLTVL.